This TCR beta chain was identified during a study of shared clonotypes between healthy human individuals. The CDR3 runs to 14 residues. In germline, CDR1 is SGHDT, CDR2 YYEEEE. Between the trimmed V and J ends, which lost 5 bases and 2 bases, there was a span of 11 bases. The data were produced by immunoSEQ multiplex PCR, yet TCRdb's version contains in-frame clones alone and is incomplete. The sample has about 470,000 clones; roughly 77% are singletons. V gene TRBV5-6 combines with J gene TRBJ1-5; D ambiguous. Material: PBMCs. This sequence originates from a woman aged 40 to 50 in good health. Some clones in this sample may be carry-over from other donors' samples. CDR3 region: CASSTGLGNQPQHF. CDR3 coding DNA: TGTGCCAGCAGTACTGGGTTGGGCAATCAGCCCCAGCATTTT.